The entry below gives a single T cell receptor beta chain sequence along with its context. Reverse transcription of extracted RNA yielded cDNA, which provided the sequencing template. TCRdb keeps only in-frame clones here, not all; method: immunoSEQ multiplex PCR. The table lists hundreds of thousands of clones, 67% of them singletons. This sample was taken from a study of CD8+ T cells in alopecia areata. In germline, CDR1 is SGHTA, CDR2 FQGNSA. The CDR3 is made up of 15 amino acids. The specimen was CD4+ T cells sorted from blood, collected at week 0. The TCR was taken from a human donor with alopecia areata. The genes are TRBV7-2 and TRBJ2-5; perhaps TRBD1 as D (6 bases). The J call may not be correct, given that the DNA end is closer to TRBJ2-7. CDR3 region: CASSRSTRGVYEQYF. In nucleotides, the CDR3 is TGTGCCAGCAGCCGTTCAACCAGGGGAGTCTACGAGCAGTACTTC.